This TCR beta chain was captured by sequencing in a study of blood T cell repertoires in COVID-19 (dated by TCRdb to 2019 to 2021). Background on the whole study: The collaborator samples originated in the United States, Italy and Spain and spanned the acute and convalescent phases of COVID-19. The prospective study material was composed of cDNA or gDNA derived from T cells, B-cell-depleted T cells, or PBMCs. Subjects who had been exposed to COVID-19, were actively infected with it, or had recovered from it provided the deeply sampled blood TCRbeta repertoires that made up the dataset. The repertoires were made available in a free public database intended to serve as a resource for research on the immune response to SARS-CoV-2. The samples were drawn from the first 160 participants of the ongoing ImmuneRACE study and from some 1,300 subjects provided by 6 global collaborators. Nearly every sample came with metadata listing a de-identified subject ID, COVID-19 status, age in years and sex. Where available, HLA class I and class II types were obtained from metadata supplied by the sample provider rather than from assay-based typing. Broader findings and caveats from the paper: The amount of clinical and demographic metadata varied by source and participant and was provided uncurated.

Collaborating institutions collected whole blood in K2EDTA tubes following their own protocols. For TCRbeta analysis, collaborator samples were shipped as frozen whole blood, as isolated PBMCs, or as DNA extracted from either sample type. A remark on this clone: Its antigen is still unknown. Qualities for individual bases were not recorded, and no much larger clone is one base off.

The junction shows trimming of 4 bases on V and 8 bases on J, and the gene matches do not reach 14 bases of it. The CDR3, cysteine through phenylalanine, is 16 amino acids long. Just the 48-base CDR3 DNA is kept, in frame starting at base 1. As encoded in the germline V gene, CDR1 is SGDLS while CDR2 is YYNGEE. The immunoSEQ Assay, a bias-controlled multiplex PCR, was used to amplify TCRbeta CDR3 regions from genomic DNA. In the paper's pipeline: The number of nucleated cells in each sample was estimated from the amplification of reference gene primers within the assay. To quantify the absolute abundance of each unique TCRbeta CDR3 rearrangement, sequence reads were collapsed and filtered. For each sample, productive Simpson clonality was calculated as the square root of Simpson's diversity index across productive rearrangements. The source is immuneACCESS, and TCRdb retained only in-frame sequences with V and J called. Part of the clones is not carried over; for the studies checked, unresolved V genes explain less than half of this, and the remainder is unexplained. The DNA gave D and trimming, while V, J and clone size come from that table. This sample is represented by over 25,000 clones; 80% to 90% of them were singletons. Roughly a tenth of the sample comes from the top ten.

Sequenced material: peripheral blood. The V gene is TRBV9 and the J gene is TRBJ2-1, and TRBD2 matches 8 of the central bases. This clonotype originated in a man aged 55-75 years with acute or convalescent COVID-19. The sequenced DNA is TGTGCCAGCAGCCCCCGGGGGGGAGGTAGCGAGGATGAGCAGTTCTTC. Its product reads: CASSPRGGGSEDEQFF.